This TCR beta chain was recovered during a study of beta chain features in type 1 diabetes listed by TCRdb under 2018. Background for the entire study: Mean age, gender distribution, total cell number and subset yield did not differ between patients and healthy donors. A total of about 110 million sorted cells were examined across all samples, and the number of cells per subset was strongly correlated with RNA yield. In the study, TCRB repertoires of sorted circulating CD4+ T cell subsets from recently diagnosed type 1 diabetes patients were compared with those of matched healthy donors. Whereas all 30 or so donors provided naive and central memory subsets, regulatory and stem cell-like memory subsets were isolated from just 8 patients and about 8 healthy donors.

From each donor, a single peripheral blood sample of 90 to 150 mL on average was drawn into heparinised tubes. A BD FACSAria II was used to sort naive, central memory, regulatory and stem cell-like memory CD4+ T cells with a panel that included CD45RO, CCR7, CD25, CD127, CD95 and CD27. A purity above 98% was achieved for all sorted populations. PBMCs were separated immediately by Lymphoprep density gradient centrifugation and were stained directly, without being cultured. So that batch effects would be minimized, each experiment stained and sorted samples in pairs, pairing one healthy donor with one patient. This clone came up a few times. No antigen is known for it. No base-level quality is on record; no much larger clone is a single base apart. Summary of the overall study and its limitations: Type 1 diabetes patients showed a moderate but significant shortening of TCRB CDR3 length in all four CD4+ subsets. Patients with type 1 diabetes made fewer insertions and deleted more nucleotides at VDJ recombination sites, implying thymic rearrangement abnormalities. Because the HLA sub-analyses included only small numbers of individuals, any influence of HLA type on TCRB rearrangement was left unresolved. The naive, central memory and regulatory TCRB repertoires appeared to resemble one another more closely among patients than among healthy donors. Sequencing cDNA rather than genomic DNA could over-represent highly expressing activated cells, although activation and CD3 levels did not differ between groups. Shorter templates might be favored by PCR, yet because patient and control samples were amplified and corrected together, any such skew would affect both groups equally.

The entire amount of isolated RNA was reverse transcribed using the High Capacity cDNA Reverse Transcription Kit, so the sequenced TCRB transcripts were expressed ones. Deep immunoSEQ sequencing was applied to naive, central memory and regulatory T cell samples, giving an average of approximately 3.8 million total reads per sample. After sorted cells were lysed in RLT buffer, RNA was extracted with DNase-treated RNeasy Micro or Mini kits, with the choice depending on cell number. To prevent cross-contamination, each cell subset was processed individually, whereas patient and healthy donor samples were processed jointly. The immunoSEQ multiplex PCR was used to amplify TCRB sequences from cDNA, generating 87-bp fragments that spanned the CDR3 region. Sequencing of the amplicons was done on the Illumina HiSeq platform. In the authors' own workflow: Synthetic template baselines were used to correct PCR bias computationally, reads within Hamming distance 2 were collapsed together, and singletons that could not be merged were discarded. Reads were aligned to IMGT to assign V, D and J genes, CDR3 length, and insertions or deletions at six rearrangement sites. Within each subset, clonotype counts were normalized to sorted cell number, and only after that were true diversity and Gini coefficients computed with the tcR R package. The overlap coefficient, calculated on TCRB nucleotide sequences, was used to quantify repertoire sharing. Sourced from immuneACCESS, this table was stored by TCRdb with only in-frame sequences that have V and J called. A share of the clones is absent; for the studies checked, an unresolved V gene accounts for under half, and the remainder has no known explanation. V and J calls and clone size are as listed in that table; D and trimming were resolved from the DNA. In all, the sample holds 160,000 or so clones, and 7.5% to 9.5% of those were seen once. Around 2.5% of the sample belongs to the ten largest clones.

The CDR3 holds 14 amino acids from the cysteine to the phenylalanine. Only CDR3 DNA is held: 42 bases, read in frame from base 1. The V end loses 4 bases and the J end loses 2 bases, and a stretch of 12 bases separates them. Taken from the germline V gene (reference sequence), the CDR1 and CDR2 loops are LNHDA and SQIVND. The sequence was collected from a woman under 30 in good health. Sequencing was carried out using central memory CD4+ T cells from blood. Recombination connected TRBV19 to TRBJ2-7; 6 matching bases give a weak D call of TRBD1. DNA sequence: TGTGCCAGTAGTAGGCAGTGGGGGCCCTACGAGCAGTACTTC. Protein translation: CASSRQWGPYEQYF.